This T cell receptor beta chain was recovered during a study of CD8+ T cells in alopecia areata. Overall study: Dosing spanned 6 to 18 months on tofacitinib, then 6 months off drug. Overall study results and limits: Lesional tissue from the scalp (especially in alopecia totalis/universalis) showed higher clonality than normal scalp.

Note on this clone: Its target is unknown.

Extraction and reverse transcription of RNA yielded cDNA as the sequencing template. Generated by immunoSEQ multiplex PCR, the TCRdb table keeps only in-frame clones and is missing some. The sample lists fewer than 250,000 clones, about three fifths occurring once. Indicated treatment: oral pan-JAK inhibitor, 5-10 mg twice daily. Specimens obtained from alopecia areata patients comprised lesional scalp punch biopsies and peripheral blood. The V and J ends lost 4 bases and 4 bases respectively, with 10 bases between them. Looked up from germline, CDR1 is SGHDN and CDR2 is FVKESK. This CDR3 is built from 14 residues.

Sequencing was performed on CD4+ T cells sorted from blood, taken at week 4, from a patient treated with tofacitinib. This clonotype was sampled from a human donor with alopecia areata. The chain is built from TRBV14 and TRBJ1-4, with D unclear. CDR3 protein: CASSRLDLNEKLFF. The CDR3 nucleotides read TGTGCCAGCAGCCGACTCGACCTTAATGAAAAACTGTTTTTT. The full variable domain, its missing parts supplied by reference TRBV14 and TRBJ1-4, is EAGVTQFPSHSVIEKGQTVTLRCDPISGHDNLYWYRRVMGKEIKFLLHFVKESKQDESGMPNNRFLAERTGGTYSTLKVQPAELEDSGVYFCASSRLDLNEKLFFGSGTQLSVL.